These 29 T cell receptor beta chains came from one sample sequenced in a study of T cells after yellow fever vaccination. TCRdb processed the 5' RACE reads anew with MiXCR; each CDR3 protein has one entry. The data contain a few hundred thousand distinct CDR3 sequences, about 4% of them singletons. Source: PBMCs, taken 5 days after the yellow fever booster vaccination. Receptors were obtained from a man aged 18 to 29 who received the YFV17D yellow fever vaccine.

This clonotype was counted many times. CDR3 protein: CASSPQGGGTEAFF. In nucleotides, the CDR3 is TGTGCCAGCAGCCCCCAAGGCGGGGGGACTGAAGCTTTCTTT. V is TRBV7-6 and J is TRBJ1-1, with D tentatively TRBD1 (5 bases). The CDR3 contains 14 residues. Trimming shortened V by 5 bases and J by 5 bases, and 15 bases separated the two germline ends. Per germline, CDR1 SGHVS and CDR2 FNYEAQ.

The sample holds a few counts of this clonotype. The chain couples TRBV5-1 to TRBJ1-4, with D perhaps TRBD1 (6 bases). The CDR3 totals 14 residues. CDR1 SGHRS and CDR2 YFSETQ come from the germline V gene. Trimming removed 1 base at V and 10 bases at J, with 14 bases between. The CDR3 DNA sequence: TGCGCCAGCAGCTTGAACCGGGACAACCCAAAACTGTTTTTT. Translating it yields CASSLNRDNPKLFF.

This clonotype occurred many times. CDR3 protein: CASSPSDSRGAFF. In DNA, the CDR3 is TGTGCCAGCTCACCCTCGGACAGCCGAGGGGCTTTCTTT. The chain combines TRBV18 with TRBJ1-1; D possibly corresponds to TRBD1 (6 bases). Germline V gene lookup returns CDR1 KGHSH and CDR2 LQKENI. V dropped 3 bases and J dropped 11 bases, with 16 bases sitting between them. The CDR3 is 13 residues long.

This sequence joins TRBV4-1 and TRBJ2-7; unclear D gene. V lost 4 bases and J lost 4, with 14 bases in between. Germline V lookup: CDR1 MGHRA, CDR2 YSYEKL. CDR3 size: 14 residues. The CDR3 sequence is CASSPTVGLYEQYV. The DNA of the CDR3 is TGCGCCAGCAGCCCAACGGTGGGTTTATACGAGCAGTACGTC.

This clonotype came up a few times. The chain recombines TRBV27 with TRBJ2-1; 10 nucleotides line up with TRBD2. The CDR3 loop spans 15 amino acids. The junction had 3 bases not matched to a gene; V was cut back by 5 bases and J by 2 bases. Germline V lookup: CDR1 MNHEY, CDR2 SMNVEV (reference sequence). The CDR3 protein is CASSLTSGPYNEQFF. In DNA form, the CDR3 reads TGTGCCAGCAGTCTGACTAGCGGGCCCTACAATGAGCAGTTCTTC.

The genes are TRBV7-9 and TRBJ2-2; maybe TRBD2 (5 bases). Deletions cut 5 bases from V and 5 bases from J, with 12 bases between. CDR1 is SEHNR and CDR2 is FQNEAQ in the germline V gene (reference sequence). The CDR3 is 14 amino acids. The CDR3 DNA reads TGTGCCAGCAGCCATGCACGAGGGACCGGGGAGCTGTTTTTT. The encoded protein is CASSHARGTGELFF.

V and J are TRBV7-6 and TRBJ2-5; D is perhaps TRBD2 (5 bases). Germline-derived CDR1 and CDR2 are SGHVS and FNYEAQ. V shed 5 bases and J shed 2 bases, with 12 bases lying between them. This CDR3 region has 14 residues. The CDR3 DNA reads TGTGCCAGCAGCGCCGGGGAAAAGCAAGAGACCCAGTACTTC. Its protein is CASSAGEKQETQYF.

This clonotype was recorded at least ten times. The chain joins TRBV4-3 to TRBJ2-5; D call uncertain. CDR1 LGHNA and CDR2 YSLEER come from the germline V gene. Trimming took 1 base from V and 1 from J, leaving 7 bases between them. The CDR3 is 14 residues long. Written as DNA, the CDR3 is TGCGCCAGCAGCCAAGCTGGCAGCCAAGAGACCCAGTACTTC. Its translation is CASSQAGSQETQYF.

The chain uses TRBV11-2 and TRBJ2-7, with 7 bases lining up with TRBD1. The CDR3 length is 14 residues. The germline gives CDR1 SGHAT, CDR2 FQNNGV. The J segment lost 10 bases and the V segment lost 5 bases, leaving 14 bases of the junction unmatched. The CDR3 bases are TGTGCCAGCAGCCCCGGTTTAAGGGGGCGCATCCAGTACTTC. It codes for CASSPGLRGRIQYF. Based on the CDR3 plus reference TRBV11-2 and TRBJ2-7, the full variable domain is EAGVAQSPRYKIIEKRQSVAFWCNPISGHATLYWYQQILGQGPKLLIQFQNNGVVDDSQLPKDRFSAERLKGVDSTLKIQPAKLEDSAVYLCASSPGLRGRIQYFGPGTRLTVT.

The V gene is TRBV15, the J gene TRBJ1-5; TRBD1 might be the D (6 bases). Per germline, CDR1 LNHNV and CDR2 YYDKDF (reference sequence). This CDR3 is built from 15 residues. Trimming took 2 bases from V and 2 from J, leaving 10 bases between them. The CDR3 loop is CATSRQGNGNQPQHF. The DNA for the CDR3 is TGTGCCACCAGCAGACAGGGGAACGGCAATCAGCCCCAGCATTTT. The full variable domain, its missing parts supplied by reference TRBV15 and TRBJ1-5, is DAMVIQNPRYQVTQFGKPVTLSCSQTLNHNVMYWYQQKSSQAPKLLFHYYDKDFNNEADTPDNFQSRRPNTSFCFLDIRSPGLGDTAMYLCATSRQGNGNQPQHFGDGTRLSIL.

The rearrangement uses TRBV5-1 and TRBJ1-1; tentative D call: TRBD1 (5 bases). Trimming took off 5 bases at V and 3 bases at J, with 14 bases between the two ends. The CDR3 is 14 amino acids. The germline CDR1 and CDR2 sequences are SGHRS and YFSETQ. This CDR3 is CASRHPGRDTEAFF. CDR3 in DNA: TGCGCCAGCAGGCACCCGGGGCGGGACACTGAAGCTTTCTTT.

This clonotype was seen only a few times. The rearrangement links TRBV5-1 to TRBJ1-1; D perhaps matches TRBD1 (5 bases). This CDR3 region has 12 residues. The germline V and J ends were trimmed by 7 bases and 4 bases, with 11 bases remaining between them. CDR1 and CDR2 (germline): SGHRS, YFSETQ. CDR3 sequence: CASGGVGTEAFF. The CDR3 region has the DNA TGCGCCAGCGGGGGGGTCGGCACTGAAGCTTTCTTT.

The chain combines TRBV7-2 with TRBJ1-2, with TRBD1 matching 7 bases. The CDR3 has 15 amino acids. Trimming removed 5 bases from V and 4 bases from J; junction bases left unmatched: 10. In germline, CDR1 is SGHTA, CDR2 FQGNSA. Written as DNA, the CDR3 is TGTGCCAGCAGCAGCAGACAGGGAGGGGCCTATGGCTACACCTTC. Its protein product is CASSSRQGGAYGYTF. The variable domain in full, with the rest retrieved from reference TRBV7-2 and TRBJ1-2, is GAGVSQSPSNKVTEKGKDVELRCDPISGHTALYWYRQSLGQGLEFLIYFQGNSAPDKSGLPSDRFSAERTGGSVSTLTIQRTQQEDSAVYLCASSSRQGGAYGYTFGSGTRLTVV.

This clonotype has a handful of counts. The chain uses TRBV10-3 and TRBJ2-5; D possibly uses TRBD1 or TRBD2 (6 bases each). Per germline, CDR1 ENHRY and CDR2 SYGVKD. V lost 5 bases and J 4 bases, leaving 11 bases between the germline ends. The CDR3 covers 13 residues. CDR3 in DNA: TGTGCCATCAGTCGGACAGCGGGAGAGACCCAGTACTTC. It translates to CAISRTAGETQYF.

This chain joins TRBV20-1 and TRBJ2-7; 8 bases agree with TRBD1. The V segment lost 3 bases and the J segment 2 bases; nucleotides outside the gene matches: 6. The CDR3 consists of 14 residues. Germline values: CDR1 DFQATT, CDR2 SNEGSKA (reference sequence). Here the CDR3 reads CSASPGGPTYEQYV. CDR3 in DNA: TGCAGTGCTAGTCCAGGGGGCCCTACCTACGAGCAGTACGTC.

This clonotype was observed a handful of times. The gene calls are TRBV5-1 and TRBJ2-1; 11 positions agree with TRBD1. V lost 4 bases, J lost 6 bases, and 12 bases stayed unmatched. The CDR3 is made up of 17 amino acids. Germline assignment: CDR1 SGHRS and CDR2 YFSETQ. CDR3 in DNA: TGCGCCAGCAGCCTATACGCCGGGACAGGGGGTAGCAATGAGCAGTTCTTC. The encoded protein is CASSLYAGTGGSNEQFF.

This clonotype has a handful of counts. This chain's CDR3 is CASSLVGTVGEKLFF. DNA for the CDR3: TGTGCCAGCAGCTTAGTCGGGACTGTTGGTGAAAAACTGTTTTTT. The chain links TRBV7-2 to TRBJ1-4; a weak D match, TRBD1 (5 bases). CDR1 and CDR2 (germline): SGHTA, FQGNSA. The V end lost 1 base, the J end lost 7 bases, and 13 bases lay between the germline ends. The CDR3 is 15 residues long. Filled out from reference TRBV7-2 and TRBJ1-4, the complete variable domain reads GAGVSQSPSNKVTEKGKDVELRCDPISGHTALYWYRQSLGQGLEFLIYFQGNSAPDKSGLPSDRFSAERTGGSVSTLTIQRTQQEDSAVYLCASSLVGTVGEKLFFGSGTQLSVL.

In its sample, this clonotype was seen a few times. J is TRBJ2-5 and V is TRBV5-6, with TRBD2 matching 7 bases. The CDR3 length is 16 residues. V gave up 1 base and J gave up 4 bases; unmatched junction bases: 10. Germline V lookup: CDR1 SGHDT, CDR2 YYEEEE. DNA for the CDR3: TGTGCCAGCAGCTTGCCTACGGCGGGGGTCGGAGAGACCCAGTACTTC. Amino acids: CASSLPTAGVGETQYF.

Many counts were recorded for this clonotype. V and J are TRBV10-1 and TRBJ2-1; 9 nucleotides align to TRBD1. The germline V gene encodes CDR1 WNHNN and CDR2 SYGVQD (reference sequence). The CDR3 extends over 16 amino acids. V gave up 4 bases and J gave up 6 bases; unmatched junction bases: 10. As DNA, the CDR3 is TGCGCCAGCAGTGGTTTCCCCGGACAGGGGATCAATGAGCAGTTCTTC. It translates to CASSGFPGQGINEQFF.

A few counts support this clonotype. The chain employs TRBV5-1 and TRBJ2-1, with D hard to call. Per the germline V gene, CDR1 is SGHRS and CDR2 is YFSETQ. This CDR3 is built from 15 residues. V lost 0 bases and J 6 bases, leaving 13 bases between the germline ends. The CDR3 DNA reads as TGCGCCAGCAGCTTGGTTGGCGGAGACTTCAATGAGCAGTTCTTC. Translating gives CASSLVGGDFNEQFF.

The chain couples TRBV4-3 to TRBJ1-5; D gene uncertain. The germline gives CDR1 LGHNA, CDR2 YSLEER. With 3 bases removed from V and 6 bases from J, the gap between germline ends came to 6 bases. CDR3 size: 12 residues. CDR3 bases: TGCGCCAGCAGCCACGGTAGTCAGCCCCAGCATTTT. It yields the protein CASSHGSQPQHF.

This clonotype was seen repeatedly, ten times or more. The gene calls are TRBV6-5 and TRBJ2-6; D is possibly TRBD1 (5 bases). The CDR3 totals 16 residues. CDR1 and CDR2 from the germline V gene are MNHEY and SVGAGI. Trimming pared 6 bases from V and 0 bases from J, leaving 12 bases between. The DNA for the CDR3 is TGTGCCAGCAGACCAGGGTTCTTCTCTGGGGCCAACGTCCTGACTTTC. It translates to CASRPGFFSGANVLTF.

This clonotype came up many times. V gene TRBV2 combines with J gene TRBJ2-5, with TRBD1 identical over 9 bases. In germline, CDR1 is SNHLY, CDR2 FYNNEI. The CDR3 is 14 amino acids. V gave up 6 bases and J gave up 5 bases; unmatched junction bases: 7. The CDR3 reads CASSPTGGEETQYF. CDR3 bases: TGTGCCAGCAGCCCTACAGGGGGCGAGGAGACCCAGTACTTC.

This clonotype was seen a few times. The chain carries TRBV6-6 and TRBJ2-3; TRBD2 agrees at 7 bases. This CDR3 comprises 16 residues. J was trimmed by 4 bases and V by 2 bases; bases with no gene match: 9. CDR1 is MNHNY, CDR2 SVGAGI, per germline (reference sequence). CDR3 sequence: CASSYGLGGYADTQYF. DNA for the CDR3: TGTGCCAGCAGTTACGGTCTCGGGGGGTACGCAGATACGCAGTATTTT.

This clonotype was counted a few times. One junction end does not reproduce the germline sequence, and a read error may be involved. The CDR3 protein is CASSLGLGPLVSTDTQYF. CDR3 sequence (DNA): TGTGCCAGCAGTTTGGGGTTGGGGCCCCTCGTGAGCACAGATACGCAGTATTTT. The chain recombines TRBV5-6 with TRBJ2-3; possibly TRBD1 for D (5 bases). This CDR3 has 18 residues. The germline V gene has CDR1 SGHDT and CDR2 YYEEEE.

With regard to this clonotype: The CDR3 does not end in the conserved phenylalanine or tryptophan, so this is likely a read error. The genes are TRBV12-3 or TRBV12-4 and TRBJ1-1, with D uncertain. CDR3 length equals 14 residues. The V gene lost 1 base and the J gene lost 7 bases, with 13 bases spanning the gap. CDR3: CASSLGVPRDEAFS. Written as DNA, the CDR3 is TGTGCCAGCAGTTTAGGGGTCCCAAGGGATGAAGCTTTCTCT.

This clonotype was observed at least ten times. The chain employs TRBV5-5 and TRBJ2-7, with D perhaps assigned TRBD1 or TRBD2 (6 bases each). The CDR3 extends over 15 amino acids. Trimming shortened V by 2 bases and J by 0 bases, and 12 bases separated the two germline ends. The germline V gene has CDR1 SGHKS and CDR2 YYEKEE (reference sequence). CDR3 nucleotide sequence: TGTGCCAGCAGCTTACAGGGAGGAGTCTCCTACGAGCAGTACTTC. Residues: CASSLQGGVSYEQYF.

The chain carries TRBV20-1 and TRBJ1-2, with a weak D call TRBD1 (6 bases). CDR3 length: 16 amino acids. Trimming cost V 6 bases and J 3 bases, with 23 bases left between them. Germline lookup yields CDR1 DFQATT and CDR2 SNEGSKA (reference sequence). The CDR3 reads CSALAPGHLNDYGYTF. The CDR3 coding sequence is TGCAGTGCGCTCGCCCCGGGACATCTGAACGACTATGGCTACACCTTC.

The J gene is TRBJ2-7, the V gene TRBV5-1, with D perhaps TRBD1 (6 bases). This CDR3 contains 15 residues. The V gene lost 2 bases and the J gene lost 5 bases, with 17 bases spanning the gap. Per the germline V gene, CDR1 is SGHRS and CDR2 is YFSETQ. CDR3 bases: TGCGCCAGCAGCTTATCGCCAGGGGTGGAGGACGAGCAGTACTTC. Translated: CASSLSPGVEDEQYF. Together with reference TRBV5-1 and TRBJ2-7, the CDR3 gives the full variable domain: KAGVTQTPRYLIKTRGQQVTLSCSPISGHRSVSWYQQTPGQGLQFLFEYFSETQRNKGNFPGRFSGRQFSNSRSEMNVSTLELGDSALYLCASSLSPGVEDEQYFGPGTRLTVT.